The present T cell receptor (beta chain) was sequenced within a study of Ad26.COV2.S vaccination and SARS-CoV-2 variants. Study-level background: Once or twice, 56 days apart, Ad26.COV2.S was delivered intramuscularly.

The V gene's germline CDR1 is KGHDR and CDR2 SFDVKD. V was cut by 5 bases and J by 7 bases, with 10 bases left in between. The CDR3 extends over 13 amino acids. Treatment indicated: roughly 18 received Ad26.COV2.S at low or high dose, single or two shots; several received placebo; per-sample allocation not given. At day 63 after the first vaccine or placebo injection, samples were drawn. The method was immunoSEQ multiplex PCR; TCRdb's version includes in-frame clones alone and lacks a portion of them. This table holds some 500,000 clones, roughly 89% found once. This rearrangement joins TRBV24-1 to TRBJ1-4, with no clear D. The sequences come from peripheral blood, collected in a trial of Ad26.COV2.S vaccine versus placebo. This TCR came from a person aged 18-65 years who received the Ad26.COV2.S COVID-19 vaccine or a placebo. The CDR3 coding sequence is TGTGCCACCAGTGCGGGGATCGGTGAAAAACTGTTTTTT. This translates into CATSAGIGEKLFF.